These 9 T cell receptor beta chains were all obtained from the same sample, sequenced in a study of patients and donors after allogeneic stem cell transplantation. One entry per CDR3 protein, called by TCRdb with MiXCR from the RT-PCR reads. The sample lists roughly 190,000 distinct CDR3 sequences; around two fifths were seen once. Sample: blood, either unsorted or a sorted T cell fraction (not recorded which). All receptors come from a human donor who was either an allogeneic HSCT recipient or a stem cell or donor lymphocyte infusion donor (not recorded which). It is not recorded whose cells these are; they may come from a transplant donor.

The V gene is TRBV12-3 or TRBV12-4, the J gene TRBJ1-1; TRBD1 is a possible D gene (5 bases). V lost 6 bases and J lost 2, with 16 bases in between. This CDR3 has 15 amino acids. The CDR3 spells CASRFAGRVNTEAFF. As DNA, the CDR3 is TGTGCCAGCAGGTTTGCGGGCAGGGTAAACACTGAAGCTTTCTTT.

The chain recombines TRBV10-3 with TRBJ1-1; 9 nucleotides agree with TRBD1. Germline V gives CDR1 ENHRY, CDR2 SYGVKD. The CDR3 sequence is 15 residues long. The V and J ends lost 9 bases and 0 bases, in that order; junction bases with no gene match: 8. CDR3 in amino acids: CAIQGAKQMNTEAFF. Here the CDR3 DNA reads TGTGCCATACAGGGGGCGAAGCAGATGAACACTGAAGCTTTCTTT.

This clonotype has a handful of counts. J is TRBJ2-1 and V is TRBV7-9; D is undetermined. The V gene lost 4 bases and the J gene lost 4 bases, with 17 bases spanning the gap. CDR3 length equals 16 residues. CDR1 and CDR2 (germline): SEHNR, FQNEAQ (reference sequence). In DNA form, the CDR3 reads TGTGCCAGCAGCTCCAGTCCCTCTGACAATTACAATGAGCAGTTCTTC. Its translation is CASSSSPSDNYNEQFF.

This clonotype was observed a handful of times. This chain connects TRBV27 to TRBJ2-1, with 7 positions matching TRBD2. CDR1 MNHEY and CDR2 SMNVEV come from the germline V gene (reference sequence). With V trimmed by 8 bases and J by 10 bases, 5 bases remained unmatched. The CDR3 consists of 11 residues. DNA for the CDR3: TGTGCCAGCTCGAGGGACTACGAGCAGTTCTTC. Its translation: CASSRDYEQFF.

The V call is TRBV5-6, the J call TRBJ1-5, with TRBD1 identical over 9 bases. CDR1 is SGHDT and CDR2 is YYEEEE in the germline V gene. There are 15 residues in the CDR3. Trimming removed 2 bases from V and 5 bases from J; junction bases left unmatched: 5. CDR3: CASSFRDRADQPQHF. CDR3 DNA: TGTGCCAGCAGCTTCCGGGACAGGGCGGATCAGCCCCAGCATTTT.

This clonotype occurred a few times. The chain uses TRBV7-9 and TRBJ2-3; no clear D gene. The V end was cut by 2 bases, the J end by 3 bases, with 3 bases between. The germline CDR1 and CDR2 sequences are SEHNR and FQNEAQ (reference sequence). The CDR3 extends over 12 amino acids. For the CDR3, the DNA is TGTGCCAGCAGCTTAATAACAGATACGCAGTATTTT. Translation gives CASSLITDTQYF. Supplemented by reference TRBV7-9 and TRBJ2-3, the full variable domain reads DTGVSQNPRHKITKRGQNVTFRCDPISEHNRLYWYRQTLGQGPEFLTYFQNEAQLEKSRLLSDRFSAERPKGSFSTLEIQRTEQGDSAMYLCASSLITDTQYFGPGTRLTVL.

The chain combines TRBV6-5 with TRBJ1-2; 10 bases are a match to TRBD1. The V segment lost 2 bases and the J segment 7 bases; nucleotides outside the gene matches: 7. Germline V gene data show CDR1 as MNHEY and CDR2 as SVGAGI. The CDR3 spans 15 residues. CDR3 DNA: TGTGCCAGCAGTTACGGCGCGACAGGGGGCCCTGGCTACACCTTC. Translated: CASSYGATGGPGYTF.

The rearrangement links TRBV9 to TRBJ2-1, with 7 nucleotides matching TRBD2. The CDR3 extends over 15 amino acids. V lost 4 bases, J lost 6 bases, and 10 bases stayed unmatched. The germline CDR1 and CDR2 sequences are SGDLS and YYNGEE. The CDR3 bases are TGTGCCAGCAGCAGGAGGGCTAGCGGAGGCAATGAGCAGTTCTTC. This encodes CASSRRASGGNEQFF.

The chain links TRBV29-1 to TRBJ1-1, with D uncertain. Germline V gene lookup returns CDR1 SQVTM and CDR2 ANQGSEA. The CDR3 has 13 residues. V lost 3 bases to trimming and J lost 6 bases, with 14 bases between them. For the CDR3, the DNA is TGCAGCGTTGACCCGGACCGGGAAGCTGAAGCTTTCTTT. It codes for CSVDPDREAEAFF.